Listed here are 4 T cell receptor beta chains from one sample, sequenced in a study of read filtering for tumor transcriptome and immune sequencing. From about 0.4 ug of RNA, a library with molecular barcoded alpha/delta and beta/gamma adaptors was made. TCRdb analysed the reads with MiXCR anew, one entry per CDR3 protein. The sample has around 350 distinct CDR3 sequences, about three quarters seen once; the top ten hold under 40%. The sequenced material came from a population of CD138-negative cells sorted from bone marrow. The receptors originated from a donor older than 35 with multiple myeloma. This table probably holds off-target reads from a library built for another chain.

By share, this clonotype counts as hyperexpanded. Germline and junction disagree at one end, which may indicate a read error. The rearrangement joins TRBV6-1 to TRBJ2-1; TRBD2 might be the D (5 bases). The CDR3 is 12 residues long. Germline lookup yields CDR1 MNHNS and CDR2 SASEGT. The CDR3 here is CASSEGLGYEFF. CDR3 in DNA: TGTGCCAGCAGCGAAGGACTTGGCTACGAGTTCTTC.

The chain uses TRBV28 and TRBJ2-1; a possible D gene is TRBD2 (5 bases). V shed 2 bases and J shed 6 bases, with 11 bases lying between them. Germline V gene lookup returns CDR1 MDHEN and CDR2 SYDVKM. The CDR3 has 14 residues. Here the CDR3 reads CASSLELGSNEQFF. The CDR3 DNA reads as TGTGCCAGCAGTTTAGAACTAGGGAGCAATGAGCAGTTCTTC.

The rearrangement joins TRBV14 to TRBJ2-1, with a possible D match to TRBD2 (5 bases). The germline V and J ends were trimmed by 3 bases and 6 bases, with 15 bases remaining between them. Germline CDR1 is SGHDN and CDR2 is FVKESK. The CDR3 is 15 residues long. The CDR3 sequence: CASSQRGGALNEQFF. The CDR3 DNA follows: TGTGCCAGCAGCCAGAGAGGAGGCGCCCTCAATGAGCAGTTCTTC.

This clonotype showed up just once. A junction end diverges from the germline sequence, so it may reflect a read error. V is TRBV7-8 and J is TRBJ2-7, with D possibly matching TRBD2 (5 bases). The germline V gene has CDR1 SGHVS and CDR2 FQNEAQ. CDR3 length: 13 amino acids. The CDR3 reads CASSLSSVHEQCF. CDR3 DNA: TGTGCCAGCAGCTTAAGTAGCGTCCACGAGCAGTGCTTC. Filled out from reference TRBV7-8 and TRBJ2-7, the complete variable domain reads GAGVSQSPRYKVAKRGQDVALRCDPISGHVSLFWYQQALGQGPEFLTYFQNEAQLDKSGLPSDRFFAERPEGSVSTLKIQRTQQEDSAVYLCASSLSSVHEQCFGPGTRLTVT.